Below, 9 T cell receptor beta chains from the same sample are listed, as sequenced in a study of T cells after yellow fever vaccination. TCRdb called the 5' RACE reads again in MiXCR, with one record for every CDR3 protein. Among 360,000 or so distinct CDR3 sequences listed, 11% were seen once. Sequences were derived from PBMCs, sampled on the day of the first yellow fever vaccination. The receptors were gathered from a young man who received the YFV17D yellow fever vaccine.

This sequence joins TRBV12-3 or TRBV12-4 and TRBJ2-5; 8 bases fit TRBD2. This CDR3 region has 16 residues. Unmatched junction bases numbered 9, after V lost 1 base and J lost 5 bases. The CDR3 loop is CASSLVTGGLTETQYF. For the CDR3, the DNA is TGTGCCAGCAGTTTAGTGACGGGGGGGTTAACTGAGACCCAGTACTTC.

This clonotype was observed a handful of times. The rearrangement joins TRBV5-6 to TRBJ1-6; possibly TRBD1 for D (5 bases). The germline V gene encodes CDR1 SGHDT and CDR2 YYEEEE. The CDR3 length is 19 residues. Trimming pared 1 base from V and 4 bases from J, leaving 21 bases between. The CDR3 nucleotides read TGTGCCAGCAGCTTGATGAGGACTCAGGGTCCGGAATATAATTCACCCCTCCACTTT. Translated: CASSLMRTQGPEYNSPLHF.

This clonotype was found many times. The chain links TRBV20-1 to TRBJ2-7; the match to TRBD1 covers 8 bases. The V and J ends lost 7 bases and 4 bases, in that order; junction bases with no gene match: 6. The CDR3 runs to 12 residues. Germline CDR1 is DFQATT and CDR2 is SNEGSKA (reference sequence). CDR3 nucleotide sequence: TGCAGTGTATGGGACAGGCTTTACGAGCAGTACTTC. This sequence encodes CSVWDRLYEQYF.

The chain is built from TRBV10-3 and TRBJ2-7, with 10 bases identical to TRBD1. The CDR3 covers 15 residues. Germline V gene lookup returns CDR1 ENHRY and CDR2 SYGVKD. With 6 bases clipped from V and 0 bases from J, the junction kept 5 bases outside the gene matches. The DNA for the CDR3 is TGTGCCATCAGATCCGGGACAGGGGTCTCCTACGAGCAGTACTTC. It translates to CAIRSGTGVSYEQYF.

The chain recombines TRBV10-3 with TRBJ2-7; TRBD1 matches at 7 bases. V trimming: 5 bases; J trimming: 4 bases; junction bases outside the gene matches: 5. Germline values: CDR1 ENHRY, CDR2 SYGVKD. The CDR3 consists of 13 residues. In DNA, the CDR3 is TGTGCCATCAGTAGACAGGGAACTTACGAGCAGTACTTC. It is translated as CAISRQGTYEQYF.

The V and J genes are TRBV5-1 and TRBJ1-5; 9 nucleotides line up with TRBD1. The CDR3 is 15 residues long. The ends lost 0 bases at V and 3 bases at J; junction bases unmatched: 1. Germline values: CDR1 SGHRS, CDR2 YFSETQ. CDR3 in DNA: TGCGCCAGCAGCTTGGACAGGGGGCACAATCAGCCCCAGCATTTT. Protein: CASSLDRGHNQPQHF.

In this sample, this clonotype turned up a few times. The rearrangement uses TRBV11-1 and TRBJ2-1, with TRBD2 matching over 8 bases. In germline, CDR1 is SGHAT, CDR2 FQDESV (reference sequence). V lost 11 bases to trimming and J lost 0 bases; unmatched junction nucleotides: 9. This CDR3 has 15 amino acids. CDR3 sequence: CASSGGPFSYNEQFF. In DNA form, the CDR3 reads TGTGCCTCGAGCGGGGGCCCCTTCTCCTACAATGAGCAGTTCTTC.

This clonotype has a count of ten or more. The genes are TRBV6-1 and TRBJ1-5, with a tentative D call TRBD1 (5 bases). Deletions cut 0 bases from V and 6 bases from J, with 12 bases between. This CDR3 is built from 15 residues. Looked up from germline, CDR1 is MNHNS and CDR2 is SASEGT. The CDR3 region has the DNA TGTGCCAGCAGTGAAGCGGAGGGGAGGGGTCAGCCCCAGCATTTT. It specifies CASSEAEGRGQPQHF.

This rearrangement joins TRBV12-3 or TRBV12-4 to TRBJ1-5; D remains unclear. CDR3 length: 14 residues. V shed 2 bases and J shed 0 bases, with 5 bases lying between them. In DNA form, the CDR3 reads TGTGCCAGCAGTTTATTGTATAGCAATCAGCCCCAGCATTTT. Residues: CASSLLYSNQPQHF.